Below, 3 T cell receptor beta chains from the same sample are listed, as sequenced in a study of Graves' ophthalmopathy and Graves' hyperthyroidism (dated by TCRdb to the late 2010s). TCRdb records Illumina HiSeq 2000 as the sequencer. For repertoire sequencing, the TCR beta CDR3 regions were amplified from RNA transcripts. HTBI primers and the Qiagen OneStep RT-PCR kit were used in a first-round RT-PCR, which was followed by a second-round multiplex PCR, size selection and purification. TCRdb trimmed public reads at Q25 via fastp, called clones via MiXCR and kept in-frame beta chains. Entries that share a CDR3 protein sequence are merged under the most common genes and DNA. This sample lists almost 400,000 distinct CDR3 sequences; around 19% were detected once. The top ten constitute roughly 1.4% of the sample. The sequencing input was peripheral blood. The receptor source for this set is a woman younger than 30 with Graves' ophthalmopathy. Donor details come from another sample of the same person, matched by shared clones.

This clonotype was detected many times. This sequence joins TRBV28 and TRBJ2-7, with 9 bases identical to TRBD1. The CDR3 is 15 residues long. CDR1 is MDHEN, CDR2 SYDVKM, per germline. The J segment lost 3 bases and the V segment lost 2 bases, leaving 5 bases of the junction unmatched. CDR3 residues: CASSLLGQGGYEQYF. Here the CDR3 DNA reads TGTGCCAGCAGTTTACTGGGACAGGGAGGCTACGAGCAGTACTTC.

The V and J genes are TRBV6-5 and TRBJ1-2; D perhaps matches TRBD1 (5 bases). The germline V gene has CDR1 MNHEY and CDR2 SVGAGI. The CDR3 runs 13 residues. V was trimmed by 2 bases and J by 4 bases, leaving 8 bases between them. CDR3 in DNA: TGTGCCAGCAGTTACCGACAGACCTATGGCTACACCTTC. Its translation is CASSYRQTYGYTF.

The V gene is TRBV20-1, the J gene TRBJ2-7; TRBD2 aligns across 11 bases. CDR1 DFQATT and CDR2 SNEGSKA come from the germline V gene (reference sequence). This CDR3 has 13 amino acids. V gave up 4 bases and J gave up 3 bases; unmatched junction bases: 2. In DNA, the CDR3 is TGCAGTGCTACCGGGACTAGCGGCTACGAGCAGTACTTC. The encoded protein is CSATGTSGYEQYF.